The entry that follows covers one T cell receptor beta chain sequence. The ends were cut back, 3 bases at V and 3 bases at J, with 14 bases in the middle. Germline V gene lookup returns CDR1 LGHNA and CDR2 YSLEER. The CDR3 covers 15 residues. Methods used by the authors: Nucleated cell number was recorded as an estimate derived from reference gene primer amplification. Profiled with immunoSEQ multiplex PCR; TCRdb holds only in-frame clones, not every one. The V and J calls and clone size were taken over from that table, and D and trimming were inferred from the DNA. The table records 25,000 to 40,000 clones, approximately 90% of them present only once. This entry is derived from a study of blood T cell repertoires in COVID-19. In the study overall: The United States, Italy and Spain were the sources of the acute and convalescent COVID-19 samples. PBMCs, B-cell-depleted T cells, or T cells were the source of the cDNA or gDNA that made up the material.

Sequenced: peripheral blood. The source is a human donor in a cohort sampled during active COVID-19. The V gene is TRBV4-3, the J gene TRBJ2-5; D is possibly TRBD2 (6 bases). Here the CDR3 reads CASSHYTGGEETQYF. CDR3 nucleotide sequence: TGCGCCAGCAGCCACTACACCGGGGGAGAAGAGACCCAGTACTTC.